This T cell receptor beta chain derives from a study of shared clonotypes between healthy human individuals. Study findings and constraints: There were few donors, and this limited the genetic and exposure-history diversity represented. Shared clonotypes: roughly 4.5% naive CD4, under 4% naive CD8, 2.3% memory CD4, about 0.41% memory CD8. Clonotypes which were not shared had lower generation probabilities than clonotypes that all four donors shared.

A note on this clone: Its antigen is still unknown.

Germline CDR1 is MNHEY and CDR2 is SMNVEV (reference sequence). V lost 4 bases to trimming and J lost 0 bases; unmatched junction nucleotides: 17. CDR3 length: 20 amino acids. The repertoire was sequenced with immunoSEQ multiplex PCR; TCRdb's copy has only in-frame clones and lacks some. The table shows some 1,600,000 clones, with nearly 99% occurring only once. The study drew all its donors from Caucasian adults living in Nashville, Tennessee. The clonotype originates from a man aged 25-45 years in good health. The chain is built from TRBV27 and TRBJ2-3; 9 bases are a match to TRBD2. The specimen was naive CD4+ T cells sorted from blood. Subset specified: CD45RA+ positively selected. CDR3 in amino acids: CASSSRSLAGLTPSTDTQYF. CDR3 coding DNA: TGTGCCAGCAGTTCCCGTTCGCTAGCGGGACTTACTCCTAGCACAGATACGCAGTATTTT.